These 14 T cell receptor beta chains originate from one sample sequenced in a study of T cell repertoires in cytomegalovirus infection. Each CDR3 protein gets one entry after TCRdb re-called the reads with MiXCR. The sample lists 250,000 to 300,000 distinct CDR3 sequences, around 25% occurring once. The material sequenced was PBMCs. The receptors here all came from a human donor in good health (CMV status not recorded). Some clones in this sample may be carry-over from other donors' samples.

In this sample, this clonotype turned up a few times. The chain employs TRBV14 and TRBJ2-1; D is unresolved. The V gene's germline CDR1 is SGHDN and CDR2 FVKESK. CDR3 length equals 14 residues. The V gene lost 4 bases and the J gene lost 7 bases, with 14 bases spanning the gap. The CDR3 sequence: CASSLVYETNEQFF. CDR3 in DNA: TGTGCCAGCAGCCTGGTATACGAGACGAATGAGCAGTTCTTC.

This clonotype was seen only a few times. The V and J genes are TRBV7-9 and TRBJ1-2, with 7 nucleotides matching TRBD1. The V and J ends lost 5 bases and 9 bases, in that order; junction bases with no gene match: 12. CDR1 SEHNR and CDR2 FQNEAQ come from the germline V gene (reference sequence). The CDR3 loop spans 14 amino acids. This chain's CDR3 is CASSPWTGSMSYTF. CDR3 coding DNA: TGTGCCAGCAGCCCCTGGACAGGTTCTATGAGCTACACCTTC.

This clonotype was detected many times. The genes are TRBV7-2 and TRBJ2-5, with a weak D call TRBD1 (7 bases). Germline CDR1 reads SGHTA; CDR2 reads FQGNSA. There are 12 residues in the CDR3. V gave up 5 bases and J gave up 4 bases, with 8 bases separating them. CDR3 protein: CASSQGGETQYF. The CDR3 DNA sequence: TGTGCCAGCAGCCAGGGGGGAGAGACCCAGTACTTC.

The CDR3 reads CASSLRRATNEKLFF. Here the CDR3 DNA reads TGTGCCAGCAGCTTACGACGTGCAACTAATGAAAAACTGTTTTTT. This chain joins TRBV7-9 and TRBJ1-4, with D uncertain. The CDR3 extends over 15 amino acids. Germline values: CDR1 SEHNR, CDR2 FQNEAQ (reference sequence). V was clipped by 2 bases and J by 0 bases, with 7 bases between them.

This clonotype occurred many times. The chain couples TRBV7-2 to TRBJ2-7, with TRBD2 identical over 7 bases. The CDR3 runs 15 residues. V shed 2 bases and J 5 bases; nucleotides not matched to a gene: 9. Germline assignment: CDR1 SGHTA and CDR2 FQGNSA. CDR3 DNA: TGTGCCAGCAGCTTAAATTCGCGGGAGTACAACGAGCAGTACTTC. Translated, it gives CASSLNSREYNEQYF.

This clonotype was counted many times. V usage is TRBV7-2 and J usage is TRBJ2-5; 8 bases agree with TRBD2. The CDR3 extends over 18 amino acids. With 5 bases clipped from V and 0 bases from J, the junction kept 14 bases outside the gene matches. CDR1 and CDR2 (germline): SGHTA, FQGNSA. DNA of the CDR3: TGTGCCAGCAGCCTACTAGCGGCAACCACTATGTACCAAGAGACCCAGTACTTC. It translates to CASSLLAATTMYQETQYF.

The table lists this clonotype with a few counts. The chain is built from TRBV14 and TRBJ1-2, with D possibly being TRBD1 (5 bases). The germline gives CDR1 SGHDN, CDR2 FVKESK. This CDR3 region has 15 residues. The V end was cut by 0 bases, the J end by 7 bases, with 15 bases between. The CDR3 DNA reads TGTGCCAGCAGCCAAGATTTGTTGGCAGGGCGTGGCTACACCTTC. Its translation is CASSQDLLAGRGYTF.

In its sample, this clonotype was seen many times. The V gene is TRBV4-2, the J gene TRBJ2-4; maybe TRBD1 (7 bases). The CDR3 is 19 residues long. The germline gives CDR1 LGHNA, CDR2 YNFKEQ. Trimming stripped 1 base from V and 0 bases from J, with 19 bases between. This CDR3 is CASSQGRQGGRLAKNIQYF. CDR3 DNA: TGTGCCAGCAGCCAAGGACGTCAGGGGGGAAGGTTAGCCAAAAACATTCAGTACTTC.

The chain combines TRBV11-2 with TRBJ2-5, with D perhaps TRBD1 (6 bases). Trimming removed 1 base at V and 4 bases at J, with 13 bases between. From germline, CDR1 is SGHAT and CDR2 FQNNGV. This CDR3 region has 15 residues. This chain's CDR3 is CASSLGGGSRETQYF. CDR3 coding DNA: TGTGCCAGCAGCTTAGGAGGGGGTTCCCGAGAGACCCAGTACTTC. Full variable domain (remainder filled in from reference TRBV11-2 and TRBJ2-5): EAGVAQSPRYKIIEKRQSVAFWCNPISGHATLYWYQQILGQGPKLLIQFQNNGVVDDSQLPKDRFSAERLKGVDSTLKIQPAKLEDSAVYLCASSLGGGSRETQYFGPGTRLLVL.

This clonotype has only a few counts. The rearrangement joins TRBV11-2 to TRBJ2-2, with D unresolved. The CDR3 extends over 13 amino acids. Germline V lookup: CDR1 SGHAT, CDR2 FQNNGV. Trimming left V 2 bases short and J 5 bases short, with 6 bases between. For the CDR3, the DNA is TGTGCCAGCAGCTTAACTCAGACCGGGGAGCTGTTTTTT. Translated: CASSLTQTGELFF.

This clonotype has more than one count but fewer than ten. The V and J genes are TRBV19 and TRBJ1-4, with D maybe TRBD1 (5 bases). From germline, CDR1 is LNHDA and CDR2 SQIVND (reference sequence). V shed 9 bases and J shed 2 bases, with 10 bases lying between them. There are 13 residues in the CDR3. CDR3 DNA sequence: TGTGCCAGCCACCGGGACACTAATGAAAAACTGTTTTTT. Its translation: CASHRDTNEKLFF.

Ten or more counts support this clonotype. The chain links TRBV28 to TRBJ2-7; D ambiguous. CDR1 and CDR2 from the germline V gene are MDHEN and SYDVKM. V shed 3 bases and J shed 0 bases, with 15 bases lying between them. The CDR3 sequence is 16 residues long. CDR3 sequence reads: CASSLSLLSSSYEQYF. CDR3 nucleotide sequence: TGTGCCAGCAGTTTGAGTTTATTATCCAGCTCCTACGAGCAGTACTTC.

The V call is TRBV6-4, the J call TRBJ2-1; 14 bases match TRBD2. This CDR3 is 20 amino acids long. V was pared by 1 base and J by 0 bases, with 8 bases of the junction left unmatched. Germline CDR1 is MRHNA and CDR2 is SNTAGT. The CDR3 spells CASSDYWTSGGPHSYNEQFF. CDR3 nucleotide sequence: TGTGCCAGCAGTGACTACTGGACTAGCGGGGGGCCTCACTCCTACAATGAGCAGTTCTTC.

This clonotype has ten or more counts. V is TRBV7-2 and J is TRBJ2-1; D is undetermined. The CDR3 runs 15 residues. The V gene lost 3 bases and the J gene lost 8 bases, with 17 bases spanning the gap. Germline V gives CDR1 SGHTA, CDR2 FQGNSA. The CDR3: CASSLDGFPRDEQFF. The CDR3 nucleotides are TGTGCCAGCAGCTTGGACGGTTTCCCTAGAGATGAGCAGTTCTTC.